These 13 T cell receptor beta chains were all obtained from the same sample, sequenced in a study of blood T cell repertoires in COVID-19. This table comes from immunoSEQ multiplex PCR, and its TCRdb copy is limited to in-frame clones, with some not included. The top ten clones hold approximately 14% of a sample with 30,000 to 35,000 clones, 85% of them seen once. What was sequenced was peripheral blood. These receptors were obtained from a human donor with acute or convalescent COVID-19. The donor label of this sample is uncertain.

The chain couples TRBV5-1 to TRBJ1-1, with D tentatively TRBD1 (5 bases). CDR1 is SGHRS, CDR2 YFSETQ, per germline. The CDR3 sequence is 14 residues long. The V end lost 7 bases, the J end lost 1 base, and 14 bases lay between the germline ends. The chain's CDR3 is CASALGQGNTEAFF. CDR3 DNA sequence: TGCGCCAGCGCTCTCGGCCAGGGGAACACTGAAGCTTTCTTT.

The chain is built from TRBV18 and TRBJ1-2; D unresolved. Germline CDR1 reads KGHSH; CDR2 reads LQKENI. V was pared by 3 bases and J by 1 base, with 12 bases between. The CDR3 length is 15 residues. This chain's CDR3 is CASSPSNGDNYGYTF. The CDR3 bases are TGTGCCAGCTCACCTTCAAACGGAGATAACTATGGCTACACCTTC.

This chain connects TRBV9 to TRBJ1-1; no firm D call. Germline CDR1 and CDR2: SGDLS and YYNGEE. There are 15 residues in the CDR3. Trimming stripped 0 bases from V and 1 base from J, with 10 bases between. The CDR3 is CASSVGSRQNTEAFF. DNA for the CDR3: TGTGCCAGCAGCGTAGGAAGTCGACAGAACACTGAAGCTTTCTTT.

The chain combines TRBV5-8 with TRBJ1-5; D is possibly TRBD1 (5 bases). CDR3 length: 15 residues. CDR1 and CDR2 (germline): SGHTS, YDEGEE. V was cut by 4 bases and J by 5 bases, with 16 bases left in between. The CDR3 DNA reads as TGTGCCAGCAGCCAGGACATGGCGGCGGATCAGCCCCAGCATTTT. Protein: CASSQDMAADQPQHF.

The chain carries TRBV9 and TRBJ1-1; D gene unclear. In germline, CDR1 is SGDLS, CDR2 YYNGEE. V lost 0 bases and J lost 2, with 11 bases in between. The CDR3 spans 15 residues. The CDR3 here is CASSVGWSANTEAFF. DNA for the CDR3: TGTGCCAGCAGCGTAGGTTGGAGTGCTAACACTGAAGCTTTCTTT.

This clone has a single count. The chain employs TRBV7-2 and TRBJ1-1, with D possibly matching TRBD1 (6 bases). The CDR3 has 14 amino acids. CDR1 is SGHTA and CDR2 is FQGNSA in the germline V gene. V shed 4 bases and J shed 8 bases, with 17 bases lying between them. CDR3 loop: CASSSLGGGAEAFF. DNA for the CDR3: TGTGCCAGCAGCTCCCTGGGCGGGGGCGCGGAAGCTTTCTTT.

The chain links TRBV3-1 (or the pseudogene TRBV3-2) to TRBJ1-2; no definite D call. The V gene lost 0 bases and the J gene lost 0 bases, with 26 bases spanning the gap. The CDR3 runs to 21 residues. CDR1 and CDR2 (germline): LGHDT, YNNKEL (reference sequence). The DNA for the CDR3 is TGTGCCAGCAGCCAAGATGATGCAGGATGGCTGTTTCAGGCCCCTAACTATGGCTACACCTTC. It is translated as CASSQDDAGWLFQAPNYGYTF.

CDR3 protein: CASSQPSDWVNEQFF. The CDR3 DNA follows: TGTGCCAGCAGCCAACCTAGCGACTGGGTCAATGAGCAGTTCTTC. The J gene is TRBJ2-1, the V gene TRBV4-2; D possibly corresponds to TRBD2 (6 bases). V dropped 2 bases and J dropped 6 bases, with 14 bases sitting between them. Germline CDR1 and CDR2: LGHNA and YNFKEQ. This CDR3 region has 15 residues.

A remark on this clone: An end of the junction does not agree with germline; a read error may underlie this. The chain couples TRBV10-1 to TRBJ2-3; a possible D gene is TRBD1 (6 bases). Germline assignment: CDR1 WNHNN and CDR2 SYGVQD (reference sequence). The CDR3 loop spans 17 amino acids. The CDR3 here is CAGSDGQSGQHTDTQYF. In DNA, the CDR3 is TGCGCCGGCAGCGACGGCCAATCGGGACAACACACAGATACGCAGTATTTT.

J is TRBJ2-7 and V is TRBV6-5; weak D call: TRBD1 (6 bases). Deletions cut 6 bases from V and 5 bases from J, with 8 bases between. This CDR3 is 11 amino acids long. Germline V gene sequence: CDR1 MNHEY, CDR2 SVGAGI. CDR3: CASRHRDEQYF. The CDR3, as DNA: TGTGCCAGCAGACACAGGGACGAGCAGTACTTC.

This chain uses TRBV9 with TRBJ2-7; possible D gene TRBD1, 5 bases. CDR1 SGDLS and CDR2 YYNGEE come from the germline V gene. V lost 3 bases to trimming and J lost 5 bases, with 12 bases between them. There are 13 residues in the CDR3. CDR3 residues: CASSEQGGHEQYF. The CDR3 DNA is TGTGCCAGCAGCGAGCAGGGTGGGCACGAGCAGTACTTC.

The chain carries TRBV3-1 (or the pseudogene TRBV3-2) and TRBJ1-3, with no clear D. Germline V CDR1 and CDR2: LGHDT, YNNKEL (reference sequence). The CDR3 spans 15 residues. V was pared by 1 base and J by 0 bases, with 7 bases between. Here the CDR3 DNA reads TGTGCCAGCAGCCAAGGAGGGAGCTCTGGAAACACCATATATTTT. Translation: CASSQGGSSGNTIYF.

The J gene is TRBJ2-1, the V gene TRBV7-9; TRBD2 matches 8 bases. The CDR3 is 17 amino acids. The germline V gene has CDR1 SEHNR and CDR2 FQNEAQ (reference sequence). V shed 5 bases, J shed 7 bases, and the junction held 16 bases outside the gene matches. The DNA of the CDR3 is TGTGCCAGCAGCGCGGGATTCAAGGCGGGAGGACTTAATGAGCAGTTCTTC. Translation: CASSAGFKAGGLNEQFF.